This record looks at one TCR beta chain sequence and its context. A second PCR of roughly 7 to 11 cycles used a sample-barcoded 5' primer and a J-beta primer mix. MiXCR, run by TCRdb on the 5' RACE reads, gives a single entry per CDR3 protein. Of approximately 770,000 distinct CDR3 sequences listed, 58% are singletons. The data originate from a study of blood T cells in healthy people across ages. Germline loops: CDR1 SGHTA, CDR2 FQGTGA. The CDR3 contains 15 residues. Unmatched junction bases numbered 8, after V lost 3 bases and J lost 3 bases. The source of this sequence is a young man in good health. This sequence joins TRBV7-3 and TRBJ2-7; 7 bases map to TRBD1. Material: blood. Written as DNA, the CDR3 is TGTGCCAGCAGCTTGGGACGGGGACAGTACTACGAGCAGTACTTC. Amino acids: CASSLGRGQYYEQYF.